This T cell receptor beta chain originates from a study of shared clonotypes between healthy human individuals. Turning to this clone: Its antigen is undetermined.

The CDR3 has 15 amino acids. CDR1 and CDR2 from the germline V gene are SGHTA and FQGTGA. Unmatched junction bases numbered 6, after V lost 3 bases and J lost 3 bases. Study conclusions and caveats: Represented diversity (both genetic and exposure-history) was limited by the small number of donors.

Positively selected for CCR7, the CD45RO-negative cells used as naive CD8 cells excluded terminally differentiated effector memory CD45RA+ cells. Repertoires were generated with immunoSEQ multiplex PCR, while TCRdb's copy carries only in-frame clones and drops some. The sample shows hundreds of thousands of clones, 90% to 97% of them seen only once. Sequencing was done on a sample of naive CD8+ T cells sorted from blood. This TCR was sampled from a woman between 25 and 40 years old in good health. The chain has TRBV7-3 and TRBJ2-3, with 7 bases lining up with TRBD1. CDR3 sequence reads: CASSFPTGKTDTQYF. The CDR3 DNA reads as TGTGCCAGCAGCTTCCCGACAGGGAAAACAGATACGCAGTATTTT.